Each of the 16 T cell receptor beta chains below was sequenced from the same sample in a study of T cells in Graves' hyperthyroidism and ophthalmopathy (dated by TCRdb to between 2018 and 2020). Libraries were constructed by multiplex PCR. Sequencing used an Illumina HiSeq 2000. The TCR beta CDR3 regions were amplified from RNA transcripts. The first round of RT-PCR for the TCR CDR3 was performed with the HTBI primer set and the Qiagen OneStep RT-PCR kit. Through fastp at Q25 and MiXCR, TCRdb rebuilt clones from the public reads, retaining in-frame beta chains. One record per CDR3 amino acid sequence lists the most common genes and DNA. Here the sample has about 840,000 distinct CDR3 sequences; roughly 40% occur a single time. The biggest ten clones account for approximately 10% of the sample. The sequencing input was blood. These receptor sequences come from a man between 18 and 35 years old with Graves' hyperthyroidism.

The gene calls are TRBV5-4 and TRBJ1-6; D not certain. Trimming stripped 3 bases from V and 8 bases from J, with 18 bases between. Germline lookup yields CDR1 SGHNT and CDR2 YYREEE (reference sequence). The CDR3 spans 16 residues. The CDR3 sequence is CASSSGALTVDSPLHF. The CDR3 DNA reads TGTGCCAGCAGCTCGGGTGCGCTGACGGTAGATTCACCCCTCCACTTT.

A remark on this clonotype: This sequence may be a read error, since a much larger clone differs from it by one base. V is TRBV7-9 and J is TRBJ1-6; 9 nucleotides agree with TRBD1. Germline CDR1 and CDR2: SEHNR and FQNEAQ (reference sequence). The CDR3 is made up of 14 amino acids. The V segment lost 5 bases and the J segment 11 bases; nucleotides outside the gene matches: 7. In DNA, the CDR3 is TGTGCCAGCAGCCAGGGACAGGGTGAGACACCCCTCCACTTT. Its translation: CASSQGQGETPLHF.

This sequence joins TRBV9 and TRBJ2-2; D is perhaps TRBD2 (5 bases). The ends were cut back, 4 bases at V and 2 bases at J, with 12 bases in the middle. CDR3 length: 15 residues. Germline loops: CDR1 SGDLS, CDR2 YYNGEE. CDR3 amino acids: CASSPWTLNTGELFF. The CDR3 nucleotides read TGTGCCAGCAGCCCGTGGACTTTAAACACCGGGGAGCTGTTTTTT. Using reference TRBV9 and TRBJ2-2 for the parts outside the CDR3, the full variable domain is DSGVTQTPKHLITATGQRVTLRCSPRSGDLSVYWYQQSLDQGLQFLIQYYNGEERAKGNILERFSAQQFPDLHSELNLSSLELGDSALYFCASSPWTLNTGELFFGEGSRLTVL.

CDR3 protein: CSALPGHMNTEAFF. DNA of the CDR3: TGCAGTGCTTTACCGGGACATATGAACACTGAAGCTTTCTTT. The chain joins TRBV20-1 to TRBJ1-1; tentative D call: TRBD1 (6 bases). Deletions cut 5 bases from V and 0 bases from J, with 13 bases between. This CDR3 spans 14 amino acids. Germline V lookup: CDR1 DFQATT, CDR2 SNEGSKA (reference sequence).

In its sample, this clonotype was seen a few times. A read error may be the cause here, since a much bigger clone is one base away. The gene calls are TRBV29-1 and TRBJ2-2, with a tentative D call TRBD2 (5 bases). Germline loops: CDR1 SQVTM, CDR2 ANQGSEA. V gave up 4 bases and J gave up 3 bases, with 9 bases separating them. CDR3 length: 13 residues. The CDR3 DNA reads TGCAGCGTTGGAAAGAGGGACACCGGGGAGCTGTTTTTT. It codes for CSVGKRDTGELFF.

The rearrangement links TRBV9 to TRBJ2-2; TRBD2 aligns across 8 bases. The CDR3 length is 16 residues. Germline CDR1 reads SGDLS; CDR2 reads YYNGEE. The junction had 15 bases not matched to a gene; V was cut back by 7 bases and J by 7 bases. CDR3 nucleotides: TGTGCCAGCTCGCCGACTAGCGCCTCTCAGGGCGGGGAGCTGTTTTTT. Translation gives CASSPTSASQGGELFF.

This clonotype was found many times. The V gene is TRBV4-1, the J gene TRBJ1-2, with TRBD1 matching over 9 bases. Germline trimming cut 2 bases from V and 8 bases from J; bases unmatched to any gene: 6. This CDR3 region has 14 residues. In germline, CDR1 is MGHRA, CDR2 YSYEKL. CDR3: CASSQPTGGDGYTF. The CDR3 DNA is TGCGCCAGCAGCCAACCGACAGGGGGTGACGGCTACACCTTC.

The chain combines TRBV20-1 with TRBJ2-7; 7 bases map to TRBD1. Germline CDR1 is DFQATT and CDR2 is SNEGSKA (reference sequence). V lost 0 bases, J lost 5 bases, and 7 bases stayed unmatched. The CDR3 runs 14 residues. The CDR3: CSARDVRGRDEQYF. The CDR3 nucleotides are TGCAGTGCTAGAGATGTAAGGGGGCGCGACGAGCAGTACTTC.

The V gene is TRBV2, the J gene TRBJ1-6, with 12 nucleotides matching TRBD1. CDR1 SNHLY and CDR2 FYNNEI come from the germline V gene. Trimming at V came to 5 bases and at J to 7 bases, leaving 6 bases not matched to a gene. The CDR3 length is 16 residues. The CDR3 nucleotides are TGTGCCAGCAGTCCGGGACAGGGGGCCGAAAATTCACCCCTCCACTTT. As protein: CASSPGQGAENSPLHF.

This chain uses TRBV19 with TRBJ2-5; TRBD1 matches at 7 bases. CDR1 is LNHDA and CDR2 is SQIVND in the germline V gene (reference sequence). This CDR3 comprises 14 residues. The V and J ends lost 9 bases and 1 base, in that order; junction bases with no gene match: 8. This CDR3 is CASKGARAQETQYF. CDR3 coding DNA: TGTGCCAGCAAGGGGGCGCGGGCCCAAGAGACCCAGTACTTC.

V gene TRBV9 combines with J gene TRBJ2-7, with unresolved D. Trimming pared 0 bases from V and 6 bases from J, leaving 10 bases between. Per the germline V gene, CDR1 is SGDLS and CDR2 is YYNGEE. This CDR3 has 13 amino acids. The CDR3 coding sequence is TGTGCCAGCAGCGTAGAAGCCCTCAGCGAGCAGTACTTC. Amino acids: CASSVEALSEQYF.

The V and J genes are TRBV15 and TRBJ1-5, with TRBD1 identical over 8 bases. CDR3 length: 17 residues. The V and J ends lost 5 bases and 0 bases, in that order; junction bases with no gene match: 9. Germline lookup yields CDR1 LNHNV and CDR2 YYDKDF (reference sequence). The CDR3 coding sequence is TGTGCCACCAGCCCAAGACAGGGGAGAAATAGCAATCAGCCCCAGCATTTT. Protein: CATSPRQGRNSNQPQHF. The variable domain in full, with the rest retrieved from reference TRBV15 and TRBJ1-5, is DAMVIQNPRYQVTQFGKPVTLSCSQTLNHNVMYWYQQKSSQAPKLLFHYYDKDFNNEADTPDNFQSRRPNTSFCFLDIRSPGLGDTAMYLCATSPRQGRNSNQPQHFGDGTRLSIL.

The rearrangement uses TRBV7-9 and TRBJ2-7; 7 bases match TRBD2. Germline V gives CDR1 SEHNR, CDR2 FQNEAQ (reference sequence). The CDR3 length is 15 residues. V was pared by 5 bases and J by 4 bases, with 11 bases of the junction left unmatched. The CDR3 DNA sequence: TGTGCCAGCAGCCCACCAGGAGCGGGACCTTACGAGCAGTACTTC. Its translation: CASSPPGAGPYEQYF.

Ten or more counts support this clonotype. This chain joins TRBV9 and TRBJ1-1; D remains unclear. Germline lookup yields CDR1 SGDLS and CDR2 YYNGEE. The V end lost 1 base, the J end lost 1 base, and 11 bases lay between the germline ends. This CDR3 is built from 15 residues. This CDR3 is CASSVITASNTEAFF. DNA of the CDR3: TGTGCCAGCAGCGTAATCACAGCCTCGAACACTGAAGCTTTCTTT.

The V and J genes are TRBV19 and TRBJ1-1; TRBD1 aligns across 7 bases. The CDR3 sequence is 14 residues long. Germline CDR1 reads LNHDA; CDR2 reads SQIVND (reference sequence). After removal of 6 bases from V and 4 bases from J, the junction contained 8 bases not matched to a gene. The chain's CDR3 is CASSNDRVGTEAFF. DNA for the CDR3: TGTGCCAGTAGCAACGACAGGGTGGGCACTGAAGCTTTCTTT.

J is TRBJ2-6 and V is TRBV25-1, with TRBD1 identical over 7 bases. V was clipped by 6 bases and J by 1 base; unmatched bases: 18. CDR3 length: 20 amino acids. Germline CDR1 is MGHDK and CDR2 is SYGVNS. This CDR3 is CASSYGTAGKRLSGANVLTF. The CDR3 DNA is TGTGCCAGCAGCTACGGGACAGCCGGGAAGCGGCTTTCTGGGGCCAACGTCCTGACTTTC.